The sequence of this T cell receptor beta chain was determined in a study of CD8+ T cells in alopecia areata. Turning to the study itself: The drug, tofacitinib, lasted 6 to 18 months, followed by 6 months off drug.

After removal of 6 bases from V and 7 bases from J, the junction contained 5 bases not matched to a gene. The CDR3 totals 13 residues. In germline, CDR1 is SQVTM, CDR2 ANQGSEA. Extracted RNA was reverse transcribed, and the resulting cDNA served as sequencing template. Only in-frame clones appear in the TCRdb table, and some are missing; sequencing was by immunoSEQ multiplex PCR. The sample consists of about 120,000 clones, approximately 59% of them appearing once. Indicated treatment: oral pan-JAK inhibitor, 5-10 mg twice daily. Study-level points and caveats: Relative to normal scalp, lesional scalp, especially alopecia totalis/universalis, showed higher clonality. On tofacitinib, scalp and blood still held many of the expanded lesional clones.

A word on this clone: Its antigen is not known.

This TCR derives from a human donor with alopecia areata. This material consisted of CD8+ T cells sorted from blood, taken at week 4, from a patient treated with tofacitinib. The chain employs TRBV29-1 and TRBJ1-5; 11 bases agree with TRBD1. The CDR3 region is CSVPGQGGQPQHF. The CDR3 DNA is TGCAGCGTGCCGGGACAGGGGGGCCAGCCCCAGCATTTT.